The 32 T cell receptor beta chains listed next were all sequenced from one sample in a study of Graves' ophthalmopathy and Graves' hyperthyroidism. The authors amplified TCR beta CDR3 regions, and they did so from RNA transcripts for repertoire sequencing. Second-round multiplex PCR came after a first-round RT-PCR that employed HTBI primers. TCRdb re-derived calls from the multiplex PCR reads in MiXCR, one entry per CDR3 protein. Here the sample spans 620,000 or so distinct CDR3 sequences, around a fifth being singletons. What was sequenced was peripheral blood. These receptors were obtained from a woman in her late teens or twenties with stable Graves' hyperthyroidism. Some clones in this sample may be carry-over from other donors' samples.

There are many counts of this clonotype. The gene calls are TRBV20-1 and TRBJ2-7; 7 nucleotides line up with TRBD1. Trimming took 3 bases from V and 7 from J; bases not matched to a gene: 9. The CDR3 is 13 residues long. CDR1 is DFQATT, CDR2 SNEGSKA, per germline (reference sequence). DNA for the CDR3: TGCAGTGCTAGGGACAGGAGCCCCTTGGAGCAGTACTTC. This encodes CSARDRSPLEQYF.

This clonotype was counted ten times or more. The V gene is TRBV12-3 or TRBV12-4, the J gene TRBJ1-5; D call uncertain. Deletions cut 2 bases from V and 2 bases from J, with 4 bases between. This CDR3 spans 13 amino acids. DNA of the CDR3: TGTGCCAGCAGTTTAAAAGGCAATCAGCCCCAGCATTTT. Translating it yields CASSLKGNQPQHF.

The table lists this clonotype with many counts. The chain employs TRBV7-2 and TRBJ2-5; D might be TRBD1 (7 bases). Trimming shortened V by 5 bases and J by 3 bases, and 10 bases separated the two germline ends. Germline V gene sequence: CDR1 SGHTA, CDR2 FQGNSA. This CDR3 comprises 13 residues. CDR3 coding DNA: TGTGCCAGCAGCCGCGGGACAGAAGAGACCCAGTACTTC. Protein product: CASSRGTEETQYF.

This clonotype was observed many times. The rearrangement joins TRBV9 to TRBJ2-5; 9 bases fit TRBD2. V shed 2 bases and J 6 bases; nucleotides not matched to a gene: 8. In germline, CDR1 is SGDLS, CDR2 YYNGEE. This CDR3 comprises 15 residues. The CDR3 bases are TGTGCCAGCAGCGTCGAGGCGGGGGGGCGTCAGACCCAGTACTTC. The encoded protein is CASSVEAGGRQTQYF.

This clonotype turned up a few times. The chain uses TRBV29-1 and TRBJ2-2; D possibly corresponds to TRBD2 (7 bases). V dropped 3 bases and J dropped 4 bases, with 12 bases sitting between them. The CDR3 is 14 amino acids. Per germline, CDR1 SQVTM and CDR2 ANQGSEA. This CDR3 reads CSVDGGASTGELFF. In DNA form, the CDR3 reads TGCAGCGTTGATGGGGGGGCGTCCACCGGGGAGCTGTTTTTT.

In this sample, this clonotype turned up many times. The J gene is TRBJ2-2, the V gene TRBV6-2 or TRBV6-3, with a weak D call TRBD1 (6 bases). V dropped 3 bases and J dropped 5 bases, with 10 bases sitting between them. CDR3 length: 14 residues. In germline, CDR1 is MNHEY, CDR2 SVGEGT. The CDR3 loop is CASSYDRWTGELFF. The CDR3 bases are TGTGCCAGCAGTTATGACAGGTGGACCGGGGAGCTGTTTTTT.

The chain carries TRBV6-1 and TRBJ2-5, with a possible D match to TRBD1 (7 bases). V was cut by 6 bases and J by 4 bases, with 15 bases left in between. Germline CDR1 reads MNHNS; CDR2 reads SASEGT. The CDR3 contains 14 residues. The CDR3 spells CASSPGQRVETQYF. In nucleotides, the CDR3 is TGTGCCAGCAGCCCGGGACAGCGGGTAGAGACCCAGTACTTC.

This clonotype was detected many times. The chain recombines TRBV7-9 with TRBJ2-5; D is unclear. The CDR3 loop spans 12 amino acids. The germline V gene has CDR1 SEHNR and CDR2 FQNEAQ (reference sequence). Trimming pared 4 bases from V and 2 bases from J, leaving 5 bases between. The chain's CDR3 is CASSWYQETQYF. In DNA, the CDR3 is TGTGCCAGCAGCTGGTATCAAGAGACCCAGTACTTC.

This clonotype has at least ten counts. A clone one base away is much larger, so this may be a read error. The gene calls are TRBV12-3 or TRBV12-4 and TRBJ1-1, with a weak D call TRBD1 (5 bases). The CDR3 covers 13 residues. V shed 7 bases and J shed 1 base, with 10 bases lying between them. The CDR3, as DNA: TGTGCCAGCAACTCGGGACCGAACACTGAAGCTTTCTTT. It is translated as CASNSGPNTEAFF.

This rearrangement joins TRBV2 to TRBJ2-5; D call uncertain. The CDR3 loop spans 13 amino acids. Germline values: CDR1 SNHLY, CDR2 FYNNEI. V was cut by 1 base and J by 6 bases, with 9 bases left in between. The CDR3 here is CASSEVVKKTQYF. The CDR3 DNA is TGTGCCAGCAGTGAAGTGGTTAAGAAGACCCAGTACTTC.

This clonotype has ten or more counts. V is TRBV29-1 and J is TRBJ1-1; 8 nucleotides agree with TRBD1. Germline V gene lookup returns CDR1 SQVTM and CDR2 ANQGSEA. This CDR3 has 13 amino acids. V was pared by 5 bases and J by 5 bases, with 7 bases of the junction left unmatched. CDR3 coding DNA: TGCAGCGTTTTGGGGACAGGTGGTACTGAAGCTTTCTTT. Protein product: CSVLGTGGTEAFF.

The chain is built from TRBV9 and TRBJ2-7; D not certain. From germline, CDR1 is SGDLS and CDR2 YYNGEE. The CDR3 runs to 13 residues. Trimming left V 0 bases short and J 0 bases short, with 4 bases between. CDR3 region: CASSVAGSYEQYF. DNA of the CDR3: TGTGCCAGCAGCGTAGCAGGCTCCTACGAGCAGTACTTC.

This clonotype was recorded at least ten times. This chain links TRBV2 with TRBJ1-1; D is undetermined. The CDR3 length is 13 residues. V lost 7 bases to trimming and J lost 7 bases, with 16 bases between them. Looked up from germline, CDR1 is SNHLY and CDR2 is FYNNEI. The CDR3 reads CASMLDFSLEAFF. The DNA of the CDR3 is TGTGCCAGCATGCTGGACTTTTCACTTGAAGCTTTCTTT.

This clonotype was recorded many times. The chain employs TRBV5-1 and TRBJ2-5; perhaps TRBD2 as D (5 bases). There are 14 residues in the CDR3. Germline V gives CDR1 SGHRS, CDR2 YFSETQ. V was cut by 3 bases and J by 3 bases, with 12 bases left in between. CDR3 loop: CASSSLGAEETQYF. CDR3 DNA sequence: TGCGCCAGCAGCTCCCTCGGAGCGGAAGAGACCCAGTACTTC.

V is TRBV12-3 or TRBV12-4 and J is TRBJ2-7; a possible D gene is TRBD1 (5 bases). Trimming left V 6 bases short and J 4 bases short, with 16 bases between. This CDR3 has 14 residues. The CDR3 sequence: CASSHLGHTYEQYF. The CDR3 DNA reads TGTGCCAGCAGCCACCTTGGACATACTTACGAGCAGTACTTC.

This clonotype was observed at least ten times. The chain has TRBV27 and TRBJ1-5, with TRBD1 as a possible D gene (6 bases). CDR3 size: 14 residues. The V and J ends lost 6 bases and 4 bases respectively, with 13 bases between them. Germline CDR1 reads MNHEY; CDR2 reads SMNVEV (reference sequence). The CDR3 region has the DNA TGTGCCAGCAGGCCCCAGGGGCAGAATCAGCCCCAGCATTTT. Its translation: CASRPQGQNQPQHF.

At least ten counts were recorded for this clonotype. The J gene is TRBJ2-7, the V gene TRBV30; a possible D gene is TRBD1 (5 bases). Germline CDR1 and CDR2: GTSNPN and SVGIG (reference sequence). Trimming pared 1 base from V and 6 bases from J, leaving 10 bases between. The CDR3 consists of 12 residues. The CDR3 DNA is TGTGCCTGGAGTGAGGAAGGGGTCGAGCAGTACTTC. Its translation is CAWSEEGVEQYF. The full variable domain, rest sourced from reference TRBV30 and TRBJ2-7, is SQTIHQWPATLVQPVGSPLSLECTVEGTSNPNLYWYRQAAGRGLQLLFYSVGIGQISSEVPQNLSASRPQDRQFILSSKKLLLSDSGFYLCAWSEEGVEQYFGPGTRLTVT.

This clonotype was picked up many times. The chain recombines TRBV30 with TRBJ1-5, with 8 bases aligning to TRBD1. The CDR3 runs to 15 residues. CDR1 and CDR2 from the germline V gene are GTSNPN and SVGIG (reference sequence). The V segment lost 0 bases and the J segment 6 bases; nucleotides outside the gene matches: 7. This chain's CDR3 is CAWSVGTGGIQPQHF. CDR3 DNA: TGTGCCTGGAGTGTTGGTACAGGGGGGATTCAGCCCCAGCATTTT.

The CDR3 region has the DNA TGCAGTGCTGGAACAGGGGGCTTACTTCAAGAGACCCAGTACTTC. Protein product: CSAGTGGLLQETQYF. This rearrangement joins TRBV20-1 to TRBJ2-5, with 9 bases identical to TRBD1. CDR3 length: 15 amino acids. Germline-derived CDR1 and CDR2 are DFQATT and SNEGSKA (reference sequence). The junction had 9 bases not matched to a gene; V was cut back by 5 bases and J by 2 bases.

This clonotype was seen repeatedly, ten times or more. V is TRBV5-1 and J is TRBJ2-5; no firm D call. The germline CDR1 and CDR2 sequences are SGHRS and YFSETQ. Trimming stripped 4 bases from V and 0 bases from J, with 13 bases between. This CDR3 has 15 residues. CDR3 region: CASSPPQPYQETQYF. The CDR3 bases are TGCGCCAGCAGCCCACCTCAGCCGTACCAAGAGACCCAGTACTTC.

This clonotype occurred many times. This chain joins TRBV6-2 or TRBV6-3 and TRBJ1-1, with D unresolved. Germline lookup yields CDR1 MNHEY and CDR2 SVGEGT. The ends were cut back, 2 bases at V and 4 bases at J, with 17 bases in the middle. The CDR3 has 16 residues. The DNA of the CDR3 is TGTGCCAGCAGTTACACATACGACGGAGCCTTCACTGAAGCTTTCTTT. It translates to CASSYTYDGAFTEAFF.

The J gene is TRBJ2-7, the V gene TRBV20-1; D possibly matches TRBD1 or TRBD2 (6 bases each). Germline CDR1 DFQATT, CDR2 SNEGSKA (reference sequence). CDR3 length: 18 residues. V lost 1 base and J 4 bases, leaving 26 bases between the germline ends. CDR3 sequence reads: CSARGWRGWSGTRYEQYF. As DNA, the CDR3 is TGCAGTGCTAGAGGCTGGAGGGGGTGGTCAGGGACCAGGTACGAGCAGTACTTC.

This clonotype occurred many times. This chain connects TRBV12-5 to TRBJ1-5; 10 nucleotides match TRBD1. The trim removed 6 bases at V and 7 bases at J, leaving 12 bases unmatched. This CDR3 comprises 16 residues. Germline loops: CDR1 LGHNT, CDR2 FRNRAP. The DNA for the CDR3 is TGTGCTAGTGGCAATACCAGGGGGACAGGGGACCAGCCCCAGCATTTT. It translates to CASGNTRGTGDQPQHF.

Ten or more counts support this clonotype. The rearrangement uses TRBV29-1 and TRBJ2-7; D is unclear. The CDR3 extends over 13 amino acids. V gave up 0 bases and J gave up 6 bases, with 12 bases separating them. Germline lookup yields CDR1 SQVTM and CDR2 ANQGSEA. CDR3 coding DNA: TGCAGCGTTGAAGATCCCCATCCTGGCGAGCAGTACTTC. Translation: CSVEDPHPGEQYF.

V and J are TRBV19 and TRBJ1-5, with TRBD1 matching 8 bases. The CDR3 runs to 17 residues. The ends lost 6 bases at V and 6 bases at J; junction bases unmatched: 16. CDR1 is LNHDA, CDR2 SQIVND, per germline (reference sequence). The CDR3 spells CASRISALGRGPQPQHF. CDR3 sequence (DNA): TGTGCCAGTAGAATATCGGCGCTGGGCAGGGGGCCTCAGCCCCAGCATTTT.

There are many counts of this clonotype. CDR3 loop: CASSLAVPHWNTEAFF. CDR3 in DNA: TGTGCCAGCAGCTTGGCGGTCCCTCACTGGAACACTGAAGCTTTCTTT. The chain carries TRBV5-6 and TRBJ1-1; D remains ambiguous. Per germline, CDR1 SGHDT and CDR2 YYEEEE. The V end was cut by 0 bases, the J end by 1 base, with 13 bases between. The CDR3 totals 16 residues.

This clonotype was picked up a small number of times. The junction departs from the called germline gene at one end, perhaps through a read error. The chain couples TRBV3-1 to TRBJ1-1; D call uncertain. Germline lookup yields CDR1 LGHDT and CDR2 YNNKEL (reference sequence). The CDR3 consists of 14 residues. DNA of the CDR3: TGTGCCAGCGGCCAAGTGGAGGGGAACACTGAAGCTTTCTTT. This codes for CASGQVEGNTEAFF.

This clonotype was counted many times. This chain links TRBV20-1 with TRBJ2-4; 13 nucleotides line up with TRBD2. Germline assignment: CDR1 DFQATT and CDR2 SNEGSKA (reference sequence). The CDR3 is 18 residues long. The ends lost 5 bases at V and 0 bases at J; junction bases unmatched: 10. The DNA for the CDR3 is TGCAGTGCTTTCACTAGCGGGGGGGGTGGACTAGCCAAAAACATTCAGTACTTC. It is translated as CSAFTSGGGGLAKNIQYF.

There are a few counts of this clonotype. CDR3 sequence: CAKRAGYEQYF. CDR3 nucleotides: TGCGCCAAGCGAGCGGGTTACGAGCAGTACTTC. The rearrangement uses TRBV5-1 and TRBJ2-7, with D tentatively TRBD2 (6 bases). Trimming pared 9 bases from V and 4 bases from J, leaving 11 bases between. Germline V lookup: CDR1 SGHRS, CDR2 YFSETQ. The CDR3 spans 11 residues. Full variable domain (remainder filled in from reference TRBV5-1 and TRBJ2-7): KAGVTQTPRYLIKTRGQQVTLSCSPISGHRSVSWYQQTPGQGLQFLFEYFSETQRNKGNFPGRFSGRQFSNSRSEMNVSTLELGDSALYLCAKRAGYEQYFGPGTRLTVT.

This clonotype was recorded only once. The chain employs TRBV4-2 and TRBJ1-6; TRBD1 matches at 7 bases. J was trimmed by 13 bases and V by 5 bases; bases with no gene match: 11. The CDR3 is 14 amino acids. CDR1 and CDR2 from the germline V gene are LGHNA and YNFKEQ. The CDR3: CASSDPGTDVPLHF. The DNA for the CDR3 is TGTGCCAGCAGCGATCCCGGGACAGATGTCCCCCTCCACTTT.

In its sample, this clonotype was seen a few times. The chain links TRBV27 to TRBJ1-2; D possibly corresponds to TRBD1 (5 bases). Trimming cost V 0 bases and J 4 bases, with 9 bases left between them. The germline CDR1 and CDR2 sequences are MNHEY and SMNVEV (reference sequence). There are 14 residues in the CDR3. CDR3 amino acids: CASSLSGGTYGYTF. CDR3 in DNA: TGTGCCAGCAGTTTATCCGGGGGGACCTATGGCTACACCTTC.

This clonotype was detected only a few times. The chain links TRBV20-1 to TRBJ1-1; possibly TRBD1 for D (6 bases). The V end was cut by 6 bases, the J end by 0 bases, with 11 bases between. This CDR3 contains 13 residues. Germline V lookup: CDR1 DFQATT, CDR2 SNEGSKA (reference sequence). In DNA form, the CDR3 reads TGCAGTGCACCAAGACAGGTGAACACTGAAGCTTTCTTT. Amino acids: CSAPRQVNTEAFF.